A selection of T cell receptor beta chains follows, all from one sample in a study of blood T cell repertoires in COVID-19. Generated by immunoSEQ multiplex PCR, the TCRdb table keeps only in-frame clones and is missing some. The repertoire holds about 120,000 clones, 75% to 90% seen once, with under 8% in the top ten. Sample: peripheral blood. These receptors were collected from a man in his 70s with acute or convalescent COVID-19. Each CDR3 is given with its conserved first and last residue. Rows may omit the clone size; those that give it use once, few, many or a size class.

size	V	J	CDR3
NA	TRBV5-6	TRBJ1-2	CASSYVPKEGYTF
NA	TRBV7-2	TRBJ1-5	CASSLRRDRANQPQHF
NA	TRBV27	TRBJ1-5	CASSPSTGSHQPQHF
NA	TRBV28	TRBJ1-5	CASSLTYTSNQPQHF
NA	TRBV11-2	TRBJ2-3	CASSLKTGTDTQYF
NA	TRBV5-1	TRBJ1-5	CASSRPGQLPNQPQHF
NA	TRBV5-1	TRBJ2-7	CASSLLSGEIYEQYF
NA	TRBV2	TRBJ2-2	CASKGTGNTGELFF
NA	TRBV7-9	TRBJ1-2	CASSLAVRQGHGYTF
NA	TRBV5-4	TRBJ2-5	CASSLDGQGQTQYF
NA	TRBV9	TRBJ2-3	CASSVDGQFTDTQYF
NA	TRBV20-1	TRBJ1-1	CSASPGTGRTAEAFF
NA	TRBV10-3	TRBJ1-1	CAINSQGGLTEAFF
NA	TRBV6-5	TRBJ2-3	CASQRQAADTQYF
NA	TRBV28	TRBJ1-2	CASRTLGQMNYGYTF
NA	TRBV5-1	TRBJ2-6	CASSPTGRTGANVLTF
NA	TRBV6-5	TRBJ1-2	CASKVGTGGYYGYTF
once	TRBV29-1	TRBJ1-4	CSVSGSIATNEKLFF
NA	TRBV6-5	TRBJ1-2	CASTGALANYGYTF
NA	TRBV19	TRBJ1-2	CASSSPEGSGYTF
NA	TRBV5-6	TRBJ1-4	CASSPQGWDEKLFF
NA	TRBV7-8	TRBJ1-2	CASSSQGVQTDNYGYTF
NA	TRBV6-5	TRBJ1-5	CACGGSNQPQHF
NA	TRBV27	TRBJ1-1	CASSLLPGVSTEAFF
NA	TRBV5-1	TRBJ2-1	CASGDSFYNEQFF
NA	TRBV30	TRBJ2-3	CAWSVRDTDTQYF
NA	TRBV5-1	TRBJ1-2	CASSLTSRDYGYTF
NA	TRBV2	TRBJ2-7	CASSVRLDSEQYF
NA	TRBV27	TRBJ2-7	CASRLTGTYEQYF